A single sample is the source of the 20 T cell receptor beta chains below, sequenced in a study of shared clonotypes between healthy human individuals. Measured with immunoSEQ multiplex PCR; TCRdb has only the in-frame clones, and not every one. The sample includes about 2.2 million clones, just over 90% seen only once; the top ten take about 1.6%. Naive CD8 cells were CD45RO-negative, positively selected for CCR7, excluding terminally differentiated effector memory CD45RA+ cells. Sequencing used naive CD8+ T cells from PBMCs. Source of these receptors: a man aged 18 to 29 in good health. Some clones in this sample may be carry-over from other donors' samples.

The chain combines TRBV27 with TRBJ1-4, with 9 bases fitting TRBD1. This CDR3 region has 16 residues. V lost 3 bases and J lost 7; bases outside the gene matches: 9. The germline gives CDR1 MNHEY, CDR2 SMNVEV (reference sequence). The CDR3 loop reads CASSFRAGQGGEKLFF. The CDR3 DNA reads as TGTGCCAGCAGTTTTAGGGCGGGACAGGGCGGTGAAAAACTGTTTTTT.

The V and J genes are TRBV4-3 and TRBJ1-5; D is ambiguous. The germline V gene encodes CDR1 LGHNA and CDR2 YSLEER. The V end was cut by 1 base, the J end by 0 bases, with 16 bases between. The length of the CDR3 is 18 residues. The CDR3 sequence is CASSQVFADLVSNQPQHF. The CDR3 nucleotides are TGCGCCAGCAGCCAAGTTTTTGCAGACCTTGTTAGCAATCAGCCCCAGCATTTT.

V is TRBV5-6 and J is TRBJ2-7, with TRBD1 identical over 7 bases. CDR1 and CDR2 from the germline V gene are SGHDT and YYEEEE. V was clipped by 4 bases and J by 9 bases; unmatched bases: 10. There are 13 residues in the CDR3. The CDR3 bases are TGTGCCAGCAGCCTTAGACAGGGTCCGGTGCAGTACTTC. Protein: CASSLRQGPVQYF.

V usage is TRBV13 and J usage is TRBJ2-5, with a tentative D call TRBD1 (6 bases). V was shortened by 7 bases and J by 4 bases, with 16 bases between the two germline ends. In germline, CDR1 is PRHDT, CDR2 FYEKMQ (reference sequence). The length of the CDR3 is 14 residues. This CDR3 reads CASTREGDRETQYF. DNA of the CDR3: TGTGCCAGCACTCGAGAGGGGGATCGAGAGACCCAGTACTTC.

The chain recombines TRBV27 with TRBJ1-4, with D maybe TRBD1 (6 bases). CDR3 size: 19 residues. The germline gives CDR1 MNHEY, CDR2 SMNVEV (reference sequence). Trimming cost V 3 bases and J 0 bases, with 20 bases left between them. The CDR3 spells CASSFPKDSSYPTNEKLFF. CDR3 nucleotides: TGTGCCAGCAGTTTCCCCAAGGACAGCTCCTACCCAACTAATGAAAAACTGTTTTTT.

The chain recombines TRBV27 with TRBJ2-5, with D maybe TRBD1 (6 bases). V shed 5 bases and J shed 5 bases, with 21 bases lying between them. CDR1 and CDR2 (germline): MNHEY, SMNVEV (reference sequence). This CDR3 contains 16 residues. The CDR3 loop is CASSQHTGPPGETQYF. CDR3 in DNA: TGTGCCAGCAGTCAGCATACAGGGCCTCCTGGGGAGACCCAGTACTTC.

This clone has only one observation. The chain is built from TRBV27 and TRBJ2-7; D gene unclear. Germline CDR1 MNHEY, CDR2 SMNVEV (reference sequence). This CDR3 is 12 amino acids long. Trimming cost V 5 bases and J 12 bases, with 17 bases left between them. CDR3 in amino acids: CASSPYMDEWYF. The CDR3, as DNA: TGTGCCAGCAGTCCCTACATGGACGAGTGGTACTTC.

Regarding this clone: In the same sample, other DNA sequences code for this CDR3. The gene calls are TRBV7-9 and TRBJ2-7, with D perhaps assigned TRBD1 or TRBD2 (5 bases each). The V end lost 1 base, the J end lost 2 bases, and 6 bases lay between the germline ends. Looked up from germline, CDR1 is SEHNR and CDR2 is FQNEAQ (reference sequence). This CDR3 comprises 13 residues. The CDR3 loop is CASSLGGTYEQYF. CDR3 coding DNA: TGTGCCAGCAGCTTAGGGGGGACCTACGAGCAGTACTTC.

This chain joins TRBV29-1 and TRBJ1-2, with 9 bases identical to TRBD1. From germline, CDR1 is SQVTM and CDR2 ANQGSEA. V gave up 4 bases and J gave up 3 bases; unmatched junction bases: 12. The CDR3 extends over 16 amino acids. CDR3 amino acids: CSVVQGQGSGDYGYTF. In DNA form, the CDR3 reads TGCAGCGTTGTGCAAGGACAGGGGTCCGGCGACTATGGCTACACCTTC.

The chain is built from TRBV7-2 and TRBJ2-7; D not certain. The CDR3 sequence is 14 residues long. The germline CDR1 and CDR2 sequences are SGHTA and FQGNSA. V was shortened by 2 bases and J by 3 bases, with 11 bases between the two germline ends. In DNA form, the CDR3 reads TGTGCCAGCAGCTTAATTGAGACACGCTACGAGCAGTACTTC. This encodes CASSLIETRYEQYF.

The CDR3 region is CASSISGMGYEQYF. CDR3 in DNA: TGTGCCAGCAGCATTAGCGGGATGGGCTACGAGCAGTACTTC. The chain links TRBV11-2 to TRBJ2-7; 8 bases fit TRBD2. The V and J ends lost 5 bases and 3 bases, in that order; junction bases with no gene match: 6. Germline-derived CDR1 and CDR2 are SGHAT and FQNNGV. The CDR3 is made up of 14 amino acids.

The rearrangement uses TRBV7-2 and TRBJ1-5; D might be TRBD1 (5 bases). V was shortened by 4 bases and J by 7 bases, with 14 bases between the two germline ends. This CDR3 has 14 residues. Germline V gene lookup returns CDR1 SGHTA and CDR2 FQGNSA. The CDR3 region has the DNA TGTGCCAGCAGCTACCAGGGTACGGGGCAGCCCCAGCATTTT. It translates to CASSYQGTGQPQHF.

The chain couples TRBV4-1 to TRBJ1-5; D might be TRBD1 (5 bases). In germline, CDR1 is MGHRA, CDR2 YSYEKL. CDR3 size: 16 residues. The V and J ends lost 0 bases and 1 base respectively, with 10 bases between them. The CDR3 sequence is CASSQDIGDSNQPQHF. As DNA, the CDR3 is TGCGCCAGCAGCCAAGATATAGGGGACAGCAATCAGCCCCAGCATTTT.

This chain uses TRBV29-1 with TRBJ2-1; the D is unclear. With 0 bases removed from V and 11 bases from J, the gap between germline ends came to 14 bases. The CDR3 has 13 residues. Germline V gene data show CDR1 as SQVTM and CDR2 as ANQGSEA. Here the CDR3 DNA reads TGCAGCGTTGAAGATCTAGGATACCCCAAGCAGTTCTTC. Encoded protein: CSVEDLGYPKQFF.

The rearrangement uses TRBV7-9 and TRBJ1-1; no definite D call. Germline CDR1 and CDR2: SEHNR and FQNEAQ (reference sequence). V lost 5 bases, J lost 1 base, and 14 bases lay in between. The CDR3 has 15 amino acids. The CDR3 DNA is TGTGCCAGCAGCAATACCCCTGAGGGGAACACTGAAGCTTTCTTT. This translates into CASSNTPEGNTEAFF.

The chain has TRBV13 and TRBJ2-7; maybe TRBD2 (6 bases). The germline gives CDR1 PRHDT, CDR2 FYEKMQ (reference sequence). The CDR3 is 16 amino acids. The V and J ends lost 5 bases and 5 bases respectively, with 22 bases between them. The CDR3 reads CASSLSDLGGPHEQYF. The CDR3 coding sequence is TGTGCCAGCAGCCTGTCCGATCTCGGAGGGCCCCACGAGCAGTACTTC.

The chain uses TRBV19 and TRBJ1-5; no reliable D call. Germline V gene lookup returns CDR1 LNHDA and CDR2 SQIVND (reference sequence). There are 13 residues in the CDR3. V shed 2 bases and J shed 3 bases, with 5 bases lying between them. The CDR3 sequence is CASSIFINQPQHF. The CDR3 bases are TGTGCCAGTAGTATATTCATCAATCAGCCCCAGCATTTT.

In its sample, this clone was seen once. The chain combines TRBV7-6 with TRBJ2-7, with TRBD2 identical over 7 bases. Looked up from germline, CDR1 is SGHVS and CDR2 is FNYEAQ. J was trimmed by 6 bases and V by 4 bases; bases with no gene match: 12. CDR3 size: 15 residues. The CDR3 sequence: CASSSGLGGASEQYF. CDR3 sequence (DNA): TGTGCCAGCAGCTCCGGACTAGGAGGGGCCTCCGAGCAGTACTTC.

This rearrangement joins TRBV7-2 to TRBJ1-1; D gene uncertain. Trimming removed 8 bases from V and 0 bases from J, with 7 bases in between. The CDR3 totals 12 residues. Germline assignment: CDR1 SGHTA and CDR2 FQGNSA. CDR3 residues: CASGSMNTEAFF. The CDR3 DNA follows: TGTGCCAGCGGCAGCATGAACACTGAAGCTTTCTTT.

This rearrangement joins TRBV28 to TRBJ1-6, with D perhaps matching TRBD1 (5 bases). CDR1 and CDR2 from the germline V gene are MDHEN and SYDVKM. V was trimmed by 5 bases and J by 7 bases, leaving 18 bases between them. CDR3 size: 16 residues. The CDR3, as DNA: TGTGCCAGCAGTCCGGGACCCTTCACATCAAATTCACCCCTCCACTTT. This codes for CASSPGPFTSNSPLHF. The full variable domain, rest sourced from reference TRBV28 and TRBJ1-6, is DVKVTQSSRYLVKRTGEKVFLECVQDMDHENMFWYRQDPGLGLRLIYFSYDVKMKEKGDIPEGYSVSREKKERFSLILESASTNQTSMYLCASSPGPFTSNSPLHFGNGTRLTVT.